These 24 T cell receptor beta chains were all obtained from the same sample, sequenced in a study of T cell responses to AZD1222 COVID-19 vaccine. TCRdb's copy holds only in-frame clones and misses some; the assay was immunoSEQ multiplex PCR. The sample lists about 160,000 clones, approximately 93% seen once, with more than 0.8% in the top ten. Here the sequenced sample was peripheral blood, taken on day 0 of AZD1222 vaccination. The source is an adult in good health.

The J gene is TRBJ2-2, the V gene TRBV6-5, with TRBD2 as a possible D gene (5 bases). The CDR3 is 14 residues long. With 0 bases removed from V and 7 bases from J, the gap between germline ends came to 9 bases. Germline V gives CDR1 MNHEY, CDR2 SVGAGI. CDR3 residues: CASSYSAGGGELFF. The CDR3 DNA sequence: TGTGCCAGCAGTTACTCGGCGGGCGGCGGGGAGCTGTTTTTT.

The gene calls are TRBV2 and TRBJ1-3; D remains ambiguous. Per germline, CDR1 SNHLY and CDR2 FYNNEI. This CDR3 comprises 16 residues. V dropped 5 bases and J dropped 2 bases, with 16 bases sitting between them. The CDR3 region has the DNA TGTGCCAGCAGTAAGATGACGGGTTCAACTGGAAACACCATATATTTT. Encoded protein: CASSKMTGSTGNTIYF.

This clone appeared a single time. The rearrangement links TRBV6-5 to TRBJ1-1; 7 bases align to TRBD1. This CDR3 comprises 15 residues. Germline V gives CDR1 MNHEY, CDR2 SVGAGI. J was trimmed by 0 bases and V by 6 bases; bases with no gene match: 7. CDR3 in DNA: TGTGCCAGCAGGCCAATGGGACAGTTGAACACTGAAGCTTTCTTT. Translated, it gives CASRPMGQLNTEAFF.

The rearrangement joins TRBV4-2 to TRBJ1-6, with 9 bases that match TRBD1. The V and J ends lost 4 bases and 8 bases, in that order; junction bases with no gene match: 6. Germline V CDR1 and CDR2: LGHNA, YNFKEQ. The CDR3 runs to 15 residues. CDR3 amino acids: CASSPYRGPDSPLHF. Here the CDR3 DNA reads TGTGCCAGCAGCCCCTACAGGGGGCCGGATTCACCCCTCCACTTT.

The rearrangement uses TRBV7-9 and TRBJ1-1; D possibly corresponds to TRBD1 (6 bases). Germline V lookup: CDR1 SEHNR, CDR2 FQNEAQ (reference sequence). V lost 6 bases and J 0 bases, leaving 11 bases between the germline ends. The CDR3 runs 14 residues. CDR3 sequence reads: CASSWTEVNTEAFF. The CDR3 region has the DNA TGTGCCAGCAGTTGGACAGAGGTGAACACTGAAGCTTTCTTT.

The J gene is TRBJ2-7, the V gene TRBV30; maybe TRBD2 (5 bases). Looked up from germline, CDR1 is GTSNPN and CDR2 is SVGIG (reference sequence). Trimming removed 2 bases from V and 1 base from J, with 12 bases in between. This CDR3 spans 14 amino acids. The CDR3, as DNA: TGTGCCTGGAGTAGAGGCGGGTTATCCTACGAGCAGTACTTC. Its protein is CAWSRGGLSYEQYF.

The chain recombines TRBV6-4 with TRBJ1-3; D remains unclear. The V gene lost 6 bases and the J gene lost 4 bases, with 10 bases spanning the gap. The germline V gene encodes CDR1 MRHNA and CDR2 SNTAGT. The CDR3 is made up of 13 amino acids. Here the CDR3 DNA reads TGTGCCAGCAGCCTCGGTTTCGGAAACACCATATATTTT. Translated, it gives CASSLGFGNTIYF.

The chain joins TRBV6-5 to TRBJ1-3; unclear D gene. The CDR3 length is 15 residues. Germline lookup yields CDR1 MNHEY and CDR2 SVGAGI. V was shortened by 4 bases and J by 4 bases, with 14 bases between the two germline ends. The CDR3 loop is CASSFGRPSGNTIYF. CDR3 sequence (DNA): TGTGCCAGCAGTTTCGGGAGACCTAGCGGAAACACCATATATTTT.

The rearrangement links TRBV7-2 to TRBJ2-5, with a possible D match to TRBD2 (6 bases). CDR1 is SGHTA, CDR2 FQGNSA, per germline. V shed 2 bases and J shed 4 bases, with 14 bases lying between them. The CDR3 runs to 15 residues. The CDR3 nucleotides read TGTGCCAGCAGCTTAAACCCCACCGGGGGAGAGACCCAGTACTTC. Translated, it gives CASSLNPTGGETQYF.

This rearrangement joins TRBV13 to TRBJ1-6, with TRBD1 matching over 7 bases. Germline V gene lookup returns CDR1 PRHDT and CDR2 FYEKMQ (reference sequence). Trimming took 5 bases from V and 6 from J; bases not matched to a gene: 4. The CDR3 has 14 amino acids. The CDR3 loop is CASSRGQPNSPLHF. For the CDR3, the DNA is TGTGCCAGCAGCCGGGGACAGCCTAATTCACCCCTCCACTTT.

CDR3 region: CASSEWTVNEQFF. CDR3 DNA: TGTGCCAGCAGTGAATGGACGGTCAATGAGCAGTTCTTC. V usage is TRBV2 and J usage is TRBJ2-1; D unclear. The germline V gene encodes CDR1 SNHLY and CDR2 FYNNEI. The CDR3 loop spans 13 amino acids. Deletions cut 2 bases from V and 6 bases from J, with 8 bases between. Looking up the rest from reference TRBV2 and TRBJ2-1 gives the full variable domain: EPEVTQTPSHQVTQMGQEVILRCVPISNHLYFYWYRQILGQKVEFLVSFYNNEISEKSEIFDDQFSVERPDGSNFTLKIRSTKLEDSAMYFCASSEWTVNEQFFGPGTRLTVL.

This rearrangement joins TRBV6-2 or TRBV6-3 to TRBJ2-7, with 10 nucleotides matching TRBD2. The CDR3 is made up of 15 amino acids. Germline CDR1 MNHEY, CDR2 SVGEGT. J gave up 3 bases and V 2 bases, and 4 bases lay outside the gene matches. The CDR3 DNA follows: TGTGCCAGCAGTTACGGGACTAGCGACTACTACGAGCAGTACTTC. It encodes CASSYGTSDYYEQYF.

The CDR3 region is CASSRPGGYTDTQYF. CDR3 DNA: TGTGCCAGCAGCCGTCCAGGGGGCTACACAGATACGCAGTATTTT. The chain joins TRBV5-8 to TRBJ2-3; 8 bases map to TRBD1. CDR1 is SGHTS, CDR2 YDEGEE, per germline. CDR3 length equals 15 residues. J was trimmed by 2 bases and V by 4 bases; bases with no gene match: 6.

The chain joins TRBV6-2 or TRBV6-3 to TRBJ2-3; D uncertain. This CDR3 contains 15 residues. Germline CDR1 MNHEY, CDR2 SVGEGT. Trimming took 2 bases from V and 5 from J, leaving 14 bases between them. The CDR3 loop is CASSYRPPWVDTQYF. The CDR3 DNA reads as TGTGCCAGCAGTTACCGACCTCCCTGGGTAGATACGCAGTATTTT.

This chain joins TRBV29-1 and TRBJ2-3, with no clear D. Trimming cost V 4 bases and J 10 bases, with 9 bases left between them. The length of the CDR3 is 10 residues. Germline V lookup: CDR1 SQVTM, CDR2 ANQGSEA. The CDR3 DNA reads TGCAGCGTTGGTGGTAGTGCGCAGTATTTT. Protein sequence: CSVGGSAQYF.

The chain's CDR3 is CASRVPGGNTEAFF. The DNA for the CDR3 is TGCGCCAGCAGGGTCCCCGGGGGAAACACTGAAGCTTTCTTT. The V and J genes are TRBV4-1 and TRBJ1-1; D may be TRBD1 (5 bases). The CDR3 spans 14 residues. V lost 6 bases to trimming and J lost 2 bases, with 13 bases between them. CDR1 and CDR2 from the germline V gene are MGHRA and YSYEKL.

This clone showed up just once. One end of the junction varies from germline; a read error may be responsible. The genes are TRBV7-9 and TRBJ1-4; 7 bases align to TRBD1. The germline CDR1 and CDR2 sequences are SEHNR and FQNEAQ (reference sequence). This CDR3 is 13 amino acids long. The CDR3 loop reads CASSRDSNQKLFF. The DNA of the CDR3 is TGTGCCAGCAGCCGGGACAGTAATCAAAAACTGTTTTTT.

The chain employs TRBV24-1 and TRBJ1-2; the match to TRBD1 covers 9 bases. Germline V lookup: CDR1 KGHDR, CDR2 SFDVKD. V gave up 4 bases and J gave up 5 bases; unmatched junction bases: 7. CDR3 length equals 15 residues. In DNA, the CDR3 is TGTGCCACCAGTGAAGCCATGACAGGGGGGTATGGCTACACCTTC. Translation: CATSEAMTGGYGYTF.

The chain couples TRBV18 to TRBJ1-4; D may be TRBD1 (6 bases). Germline lookup yields CDR1 KGHSH and CDR2 LQKENI. CDR3 length equals 15 residues. With 3 bases removed from V and 6 bases from J, the gap between germline ends came to 14 bases. CDR3 nucleotides: TGTGCCAGCTCACCCCGTAGAGGGGGGGATGAAAAACTGTTTTTT. It encodes CASSPRRGGDEKLFF.

The CDR3: CASSPSPREQYF. The DNA for the CDR3 is TGTGCCAGCTCACCGAGTCCCCGTGAGCAGTACTTC. This sequence joins TRBV18 and TRBJ2-7; D gene ambiguous. The CDR3 loop spans 12 amino acids. Germline CDR1 is KGHSH and CDR2 is LQKENI. V was pared by 3 bases and J by 7 bases, with 10 bases between. Based on the CDR3 plus reference TRBV18 and TRBJ2-7, the full variable domain is NAGVMQNPRHLVRRRGQEARLRCSPMKGHSHVYWYRQLPEEGLKFMVYLQKENIIDESGMPKERFSAEFPKEGPSILRIQQVVRGDSAAYFCASSPSPREQYFGPGTRLTVT.

This chain links TRBV2 with TRBJ2-5, with TRBD1 matching 7 bases. The J segment lost 4 bases and the V segment lost 5 bases, leaving 10 bases of the junction unmatched. The germline CDR1 and CDR2 sequences are SNHLY and FYNNEI. The CDR3 covers 15 residues. Written as DNA, the CDR3 is TGTGCCAGCAGTATACAGGGGTACGTGGGAGAGACCCAGTACTTC. It translates to CASSIQGYVGETQYF.

This clone was counted once. V and J are TRBV5-1 and TRBJ1-1; D call uncertain. Trimming removed 4 bases at V and 3 bases at J, with 13 bases between. Looked up from germline, CDR1 is SGHRS and CDR2 is YFSETQ. This CDR3 spans 14 amino acids. The CDR3 here is CASSPGSLYTEAFF. CDR3 sequence (DNA): TGCGCCAGCAGCCCCGGTAGCTTGTACACTGAAGCTTTCTTT.

This chain joins TRBV4-2 and TRBJ1-1; the D is unclear. The length of the CDR3 is 14 residues. V was trimmed by 4 bases and J by 5 bases, leaving 14 bases between them. Per the germline V gene, CDR1 is LGHNA and CDR2 is YNFKEQ. The DNA of the CDR3 is TGTGCCAGCAGCCTTGAAAGCAGTTCGACTGAAGCTTTCTTT. As protein: CASSLESSSTEAFF.

In DNA, the CDR3 is TGTGCCAGCAGCTTAGATCGGTCCACTGAAGCTTTCTTT. Protein product: CASSLDRSTEAFF. The V call is TRBV7-8, the J call TRBJ1-1; D remains unclear. The CDR3 spans 13 residues. Germline CDR1 is SGHVS and CDR2 is FQNEAQ. Deletions cut 1 base from V and 4 bases from J, with 7 bases between.